This T cell receptor (beta chain) emerged from a study of beta chain features in type 1 diabetes. General study points: Shorter TCRB CDR3s, moderately but significantly so, were found in Type 1 diabetes patients in all four CD4+ subsets.

The ends lost 2 bases at V and 3 bases at J; junction bases unmatched: 6. This CDR3 spans 15 amino acids. The germline V gene encodes CDR1 LGHNA and CDR2 YSLEER. The isolated RNA, all of it, was reverse transcribed, so expressed TCRB transcripts were what got sequenced. Data came from immunoSEQ multiplex PCR; TCRdb stores just in-frame clones and leaves some out. The table has approximately 600,000 clones, roughly 12% seen once. Populations isolated by sorting all had purity greater than 95%. Concerning this clone itself: What it binds is not known.

The chain employs TRBV4-3 and TRBJ1-2, with 7 bases lining up with TRBD1. Input material: naive CD4+ T cells from blood. The receptor's source is a man aged 25 to 40 with type 1 diabetes. CDR3 amino acids: CASSQTNRGDYGYTF. CDR3 DNA sequence: TGCGCCAGCAGCCAAACTAACAGGGGAGACTATGGCTACACCTTC.